The present TCR beta chain was sequenced within a study of cytomegalovirus exposure and HLA in healthy donors. Study-level results: One cluster of highly shared sequence variants probably arose as a sequencing artifact.

As regards this clone: Antigen unknown.

From germline, CDR1 is SEHNR and CDR2 FQNEAQ (reference sequence). CDR3 length equals 15 residues. Between the trimmed V and J ends, which lost 5 bases and 5 bases, there was a span of 16 bases. The PCR employed 60 Vbeta primers together with 13 Jbeta primers. Repertoires were generated with immunoSEQ multiplex PCR, while TCRdb's copy carries only in-frame clones and drops some. The profile shows 220,000 or so clones, around 85% of them singletons. Sequenced input: PBMCs. This TCR derives from a man in his fifties or sixties in good health and CMV-seronegative. The chain recombines TRBV7-9 with TRBJ1-5, with D perhaps TRBD1 (6 bases). The CDR3 here is CASSAANPGDQPQHF. The CDR3 DNA reads TGTGCCAGCAGCGCCGCAAACCCAGGGGATCAGCCCCAGCATTTT. Full variable domain (remainder filled in from reference TRBV7-9 and TRBJ1-5): DTGVSQNPRHKITKRGQNVTFRCDPISEHNRLYWYRQTLGQGPEFLTYFQNEAQLEKSRLLSDRFSAERPKGSFSTLEIQRTEQGDSAMYLCASSAANPGDQPQHFGDGTRLSIL.